This T cell receptor beta chain comes out of a study of neoadjuvant anti-PD-1 for oral cavity cancer. Clones were sequenced by immunoSEQ multiplex PCR, and TCRdb holds only the in-frame ones, with some missing. The data contain around 16,000 clones, about 60% of them singletons. This clone occurred a few times. The V gene's germline CDR1 is GTSNPN and CDR2 SVGIG (reference sequence). The V and J ends lost 3 bases and 0 bases respectively, with 14 bases between them. The CDR3 loop spans 16 amino acids. This TCR came from a person aged 35-79 years with oral cavity squamous cell carcinoma. The chain combines TRBV30 with TRBJ2-2; D is perhaps TRBD1 (5 bases). The input for sequencing was PBMCs, taken before nivolumab (anti-PD-1) treatment. The CDR3 sequence is CAWRSGPTSNTGELFF. The CDR3, as DNA: TGTGCCTGGAGGTCAGGGCCAACTTCGAACACCGGGGAGCTGTTTTTT.